This T cell receptor (beta chain) was observed in a study of blood T cell repertoires in COVID-19. Turning to the study itself: Samples taken during acute and convalescent COVID-19 were collected in the United States, Italy and Spain. Sources were T cells, B-cell-depleted T cells, or PBMCs; the material itself was cDNA or gDNA.

The repertoire was sequenced with immunoSEQ multiplex PCR; TCRdb's copy has only in-frame clones and lacks some. The data contain fewer than 15,000 clones, around 92% of them singletons. Germline V gene sequence: CDR1 MNHEY, CDR2 SVGEGT. Trimming took off 0 bases at V and 9 bases at J, with 13 bases between the two ends. This CDR3 has 14 residues. The receptor was isolated from a human donor with active COVID-19. The donor label of this sample is uncertain. Input material: peripheral blood. The chain combines TRBV6-2 or TRBV6-3 with TRBJ2-3, with a tentative D call TRBD2 (6 bases). The CDR3 coding sequence is TGTGCCAGCAGTTACTCGGGTGGGGGGTTCACGCAGTATTTT. Translated: CASSYSGGGFTQYF.